This entry features one T cell receptor beta chain sequence. Using immunoSEQ multiplex PCR, the repertoire was profiled, and TCRdb retains in-frame clones only, with some absent. The table includes some 720,000 clones, roughly 90% detected once. This sample was taken from a study of shared T cell receptors in the human thymus. The CDR3 has 15 residues. V lost 10 bases, J lost 4 bases, and 22 bases lay in between. From germline, CDR1 is MNHNY and CDR2 SVGAGI (reference sequence). Another study also made use of these data, one on human thymus T cells.

The TCR sequence derives from a boy under three years old with a congenital heart defect. The specimen sequenced was thymocytes. The V gene is TRBV6-6, the J gene TRBJ2-5; D gene ambiguous. The CDR3 coding sequence is TGTGCCACCCTCCTCTCTATAGAGGTAGGAGAGACCCAGTACTTC. Translation: CATLLSIEVGETQYF.